The clone carrying this T cell receptor (beta chain) appeared a single time. Recruitment covered 20 to 25 US areas and drew participants whose ages spanned roughly 18 to 95 years. This CDR3 comprises 14 residues. The germline V gene has CDR1 LGHNA and CDR2 YNFKEQ. The V and J ends lost 1 base and 6 bases, in that order; junction bases with no gene match: 3. These data come from a study of blood T cell repertoires in COVID-19. This table comes from immunoSEQ multiplex PCR, and its TCRdb copy is limited to in-frame clones, with some not included. The repertoire holds 200,000 or so clones, with approximately 88% as singletons.

Sequenced input: PBMCs or T cells enriched from blood (not recorded which). The sequence derives from a woman aged 40 to 55 with acute COVID-19. The rearrangement uses TRBV4-2 and TRBJ2-3; TRBD2 agrees at 8 bases. In DNA form, the CDR3 reads TGTGCCAGCAGCCAAGCCCGGGGGGGCGATACGCAGTATTTT. This encodes CASSQARGGDTQYF.